What follows are 8 T cell receptor beta chains derived from one specimen sequenced in a study of blood T cell repertoires in COVID-19. Profiling relied on immunoSEQ multiplex PCR, and the TCRdb table lists in-frame clones only, not all of them. The data contain fewer than 400,000 clones, more than 75% of them singletons. Material: peripheral blood. Receptors originate from a human donor in a cohort sampled during active COVID-19.

This chain connects TRBV7-8 to TRBJ2-1, with D maybe TRBD1 (6 bases). The V end was cut by 5 bases, the J end by 5 bases, with 13 bases between. Germline V gene sequence: CDR1 SGHVS, CDR2 FQNEAQ. This CDR3 has 14 amino acids. CDR3 residues: CASSVQGRDNEQFF. In nucleotides, the CDR3 is TGTGCCAGCAGCGTACAGGGCCGGGACAATGAGCAGTTCTTC. The full variable domain, with the rest looked up from reference TRBV7-8 and TRBJ2-1, is GAGVSQSPRYKVAKRGQDVALRCDPISGHVSLFWYQQALGQGPEFLTYFQNEAQLDKSGLPSDRFFAERPEGSVSTLKIQRTQQEDSAVYLCASSVQGRDNEQFFGPGTRLTVL.

Note on this clone: The sample carries other DNA sequences with the same CDR3. The chain carries TRBV5-1 and TRBJ2-7, with TRBD1 matching over 9 bases. Unmatched junction bases numbered 2, after V lost 4 bases and J lost 6 bases. The V gene's germline CDR1 is SGHRS and CDR2 YFSETQ. The CDR3 length is 12 residues. CDR3 coding DNA: TGCGCCAGCAGCCTGGACAGGGGCGAGCAGTACTTC. Translated: CASSLDRGEQYF. Full variable domain (rest looked up from reference TRBV5-1 and TRBJ2-7): KAGVTQTPRYLIKTRGQQVTLSCSPISGHRSVSWYQQTPGQGLQFLFEYFSETQRNKGNFPGRFSGRQFSNSRSEMNVSTLELGDSALYLCASSLDRGEQYFGPGTRLTVT.

The chain joins TRBV11-2 to TRBJ2-3; D not resolved. The CDR3 length is 14 residues. Germline loops: CDR1 SGHAT, CDR2 FQNNGV. V lost 7 bases to trimming and J lost 5 bases, with 16 bases between them. Here the CDR3 DNA reads TGTGCCAGCACCCCCTCCCCCCAGGTAGATACGCAGTATTTT. Translating it yields CASTPSPQVDTQYF. Supplemented by reference TRBV11-2 and TRBJ2-3, the full variable domain reads EAGVAQSPRYKIIEKRQSVAFWCNPISGHATLYWYQQILGQGPKLLIQFQNNGVVDDSQLPKDRFSAERLKGVDSTLKIQPAKLEDSAVYLCASTPSPQVDTQYFGPGTRLTVL.

This clone was observed a single time. The chain uses TRBV2 and TRBJ2-1; 9 bases agree with TRBD2. V was clipped by 6 bases and J by 5 bases; unmatched bases: 14. Germline values: CDR1 SNHLY, CDR2 FYNNEI. CDR3 size: 17 residues. CDR3 in amino acids: CASSGPGTSSQDNEQFF. The CDR3 nucleotides are TGTGCCAGCAGCGGTCCCGGGACTAGCAGCCAGGACAATGAGCAGTTCTTC.

This clone was picked up one time. The chain combines TRBV25-1 with TRBJ2-7, with TRBD1 matching 8 bases. The CDR3 is made up of 15 amino acids. Germline V gives CDR1 MGHDK, CDR2 SYGVNS. The V and J ends lost 4 bases and 3 bases, in that order; junction bases with no gene match: 8. The CDR3: CASSGSGTGSYEQYF. In DNA form, the CDR3 reads TGTGCCAGCAGTGGCTCCGGGACAGGTAGCTACGAGCAGTACTTC.

This chain joins TRBV4-1 and TRBJ2-1, with TRBD2 identical over 9 bases. The CDR3 spans 17 residues. Germline CDR1 reads MGHRA; CDR2 reads YSYEKL. V lost 4 bases to trimming and J lost 8 bases; unmatched junction nucleotides: 15. DNA of the CDR3: TGCGCCAGCAGCCGGGCGAATAGGGCTAGCGGGATAGATGAGCAGTTCTTC. Amino acids: CASSRANRASGIDEQFF.

The V and J genes are TRBV28 and TRBJ2-7, with 9 bases that match TRBD1. The CDR3 is 14 residues long. The V segment lost 6 bases and the J segment 2 bases; nucleotides outside the gene matches: 5. CDR1 and CDR2 (germline): MDHEN, SYDVKM. The CDR3 nucleotides read TGTGCCAGCAGAGGACAGGGGCAGACCTACGAGCAGTACTTC. Translating gives CASRGQGQTYEQYF.

This rearrangement joins TRBV12-3 or TRBV12-4 to TRBJ1-1; D not resolved. V was trimmed by 2 bases and J by 5 bases, leaving 3 bases between them. This CDR3 has 11 residues. This CDR3 is CASSLQTEAFF. The CDR3 DNA sequence: TGTGCCAGCAGTTTACAAACTGAAGCTTTCTTT.